This T cell receptor (beta chain) appears in the sequencing data of a study of graft-versus-host responses after intestinal transplantation. The study's findings and limits: An association linked early post-transplant HvG declines with peak circulating GvH clone levels. Clonal ratios of graft-versus-host to host-versus-graft in allografts were high for patients exhibiting graft-donor T cell macrochimerism.

The data were produced by immunoSEQ multiplex PCR, yet TCRdb's version contains in-frame clones alone and is incomplete. The sample lists about 50,000 clones; 85% to 95% were seen once. As concerns this clone: The antigen is undetermined.

The CDR3 has 15 amino acids. Per germline, CDR1 SGHTA and CDR2 FQGNSA. Trimming removed 3 bases from V and 5 bases from J; junction bases left unmatched: 5. The V and J genes are TRBV7-2 and TRBJ2-7; 12 bases map to TRBD1. This sequence originates from a human donor who was the organ donor for an intestinal transplant. Sequenced here: unstimulated CD4+ T cells sorted from spleen or lymph node cells, sampled before transplant. The CDR3 spells CASSLGQGARNEQYF. CDR3 sequence (DNA): TGTGCCAGCAGCTTGGGACAGGGGGCTCGGAACGAGCAGTACTTC.